This T cell receptor beta chain was recovered during a study of PD-1 blockade in classical Hodgkin lymphoma (dated by TCRdb to 2018 to 2020). For the wider study: Nivolumab dosing was 3 mg/kg intravenously every 2 weeks, continuing until either disease progression or unacceptable toxicity. A peripheral blood immune signature of response to PD-1 blockade in classical Hodgkin lymphoma was defined using TCR beta sequencing and CyTOF.

The sample's time point label is to be understood as: cycle 4 day 1 (C4D1), after five to seven weeks of nivolumab. Every trial patient had relapsed following autologous stem cell transplantation, and prior brentuximab vedotin exposure was what differed among cohorts A, B and C. A total of roughly 57 patients with relapsed/refractory classical Hodgkin lymphoma made up the trial cohort, and each patient's best overall response was complete response, partial response or progressive disease. In the multi-cohort phase II CheckMate 205 trial, trial patients received single-agent nivolumab. An independent review committee assessed best overall response by applying the 2007 International Working Group response criteria. Trial PBMCs were collected just before the start of nivolumab (C1D1) and during therapy at cycle 2 day 1 and cycle 4 day 1. After peripheral blood was drawn into 8 mL Vacutainer Cell Preparation Tubes, PBMCs were isolated by centrifugation and then cryopreserved.

Genomic DNA was extracted with the Qiagen DNeasy kit from unsorted PBMCs and from negatively selected CD4+ and CD8+ fractions. TCR beta CDR3 regions were subjected to amplification by immunoSEQ multiplex PCR with primers that anneal to V and J segments. A synthetic immune receptor repertoire was used to minimize amplification bias, and any remaining bias was removed computationally after sequencing. Per the authors' processing: Repertoire diversity was quantified as the Shannon entropy index using custom Python scripts. Unsorted, CD4+ and CD8+ repertoires were analyzed separately, except for combined analyses in which CD4+ and CD8+ sequences were merged in silico. Clonal expansion was defined as at least a 2-fold frequency increase after treatment relative to C1D1, with a pseudocount of 0.5 for undetected baseline clones. Clones with 0 or 1 copy at C1D1 were classified as singleton clones, and clones with 2 or more copies were classified as non-singleton clones. Clones expanded in unsorted samples were assigned a CD4+, CD8+ or unknown annotation through matching of protein sequences in sorted samples from the same patient. Wilcoxon tests on paired samples were used to test changes in diversity from C1D1 to C4D1. The table was pulled from immuneACCESS by TCRdb, which kept in-frame rearrangements only. Such tables lose some clones; where checked, under half of the loss comes from unresolved V genes, and the rest has no known cause. That table supplies the V and J calls and clone size; D and trimming were determined from the DNA. Within this sample are fewer than 25,000 clones, with 85% to 90% of them counted one time only. Around 25% of the sample comes from the top ten.

Including the terminal cysteine and phenylalanine, the CDR3 comprises 16 residues. Kept here is only the CDR3 DNA, which spans 48 bases and is read in frame from base 1. The germline ends are 21 bases apart after V is trimmed by 5 bases and J by 8 bases. CDR1 and CDR2 were assigned from the germline V gene (reference sequence) as LNHDA and SQIVND. About this clone itself: Its specific antigen is unknown. Base quality data are lacking; no much larger clone is found one base away.

What the research found in general, with its limitations: Lower diversity was seen in patients whose nivolumab began less than 1 year after ASCT, and these patients were left out of later analyses so that immune reconstitution would not confound the results. By C4D1, a significant rise was seen in CD4+ TCR diversity but not in CD8+ TCR diversity (p=0.0027 vs p=0.16), and the rise was most apparent among complete responders (p=0.02). Trial patients with a complete response had baseline diversity similar to that of newly diagnosed patients, while partial responders and progressors had significantly lower diversity. Baseline TCR diversity was reported to be lower in newly diagnosed patients than in healthy donors, and even lower in relapsed/refractory patients. The study covered only a single clinical trial cohort, and the causes of the repertoire differences, possibly disease activity or prior therapy, were still not defined.

Sequencing was performed on peripheral blood mononuclear cells (PBMCs), taken before the fourth cycle of nivolumab. The chain is assembled from TRBV19 and TRBJ2-2; 5 matching bases give a weak D call of TRBD2. The sequence was obtained from a human donor with classical Hodgkin lymphoma. Here is the DNA: TGTGCCAGTAGTCGGACTGGTGCAGTTTTATCGGGGGAGCTGTTTTTT. The encoded protein is CASSRTGAVLSGELFF.